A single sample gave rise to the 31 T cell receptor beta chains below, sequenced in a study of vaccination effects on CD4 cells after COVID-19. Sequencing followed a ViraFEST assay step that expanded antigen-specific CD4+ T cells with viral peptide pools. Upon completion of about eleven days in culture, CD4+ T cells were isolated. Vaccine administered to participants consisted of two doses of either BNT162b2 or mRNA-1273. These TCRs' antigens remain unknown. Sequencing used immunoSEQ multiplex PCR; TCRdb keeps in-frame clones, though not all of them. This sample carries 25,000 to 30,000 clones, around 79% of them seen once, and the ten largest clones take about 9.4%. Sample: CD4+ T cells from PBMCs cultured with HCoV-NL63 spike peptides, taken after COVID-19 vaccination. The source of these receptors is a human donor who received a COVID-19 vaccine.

The DNA of the CDR3 is TGTGCCAGCAGCTTAGGGCGGGGGGGGAGCTCCTACGAGCAGTACTTC. Translated, it gives CASSLGRGGSSYEQYF. The chain combines TRBV5-4 with TRBJ2-7, with 9 bases that match TRBD2. Trimming removed 2 bases from V and 0 bases from J; junction bases left unmatched: 6. Per the germline V gene, CDR1 is SGHNT and CDR2 is YYREEE (reference sequence). The CDR3 loop spans 16 amino acids.

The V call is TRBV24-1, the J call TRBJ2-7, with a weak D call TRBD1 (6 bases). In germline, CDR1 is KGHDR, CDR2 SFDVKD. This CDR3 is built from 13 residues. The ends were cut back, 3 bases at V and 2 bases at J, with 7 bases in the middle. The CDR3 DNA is TGTGCCACCAGTGATAACAGGGCCTACGAGCAGTACTTC. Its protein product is CATSDNRAYEQYF.

CDR3 residues: CASSLRAVETQYF. CDR3 coding DNA: TGTGCCAGCAGCCTTCGGGCGGTGGAGACCCAGTACTTC. The V call is TRBV5-5, the J call TRBJ2-5; D is unresolved. V shed 4 bases and J shed 5 bases, with 12 bases lying between them. The germline gives CDR1 SGHKS, CDR2 YYEKEE (reference sequence). The CDR3 is made up of 13 amino acids.

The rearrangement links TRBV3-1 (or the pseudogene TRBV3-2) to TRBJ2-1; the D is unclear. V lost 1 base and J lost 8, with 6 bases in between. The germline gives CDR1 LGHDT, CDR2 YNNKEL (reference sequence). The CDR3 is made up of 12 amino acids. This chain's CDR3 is CASSQASYEQFF. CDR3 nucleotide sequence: TGTGCCAGCAGCCAAGCTTCATATGAGCAGTTCTTC.

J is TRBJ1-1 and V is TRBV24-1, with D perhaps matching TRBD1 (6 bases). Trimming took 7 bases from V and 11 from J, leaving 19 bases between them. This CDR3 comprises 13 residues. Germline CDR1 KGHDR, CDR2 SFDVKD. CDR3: CATRLHRDGAAFF. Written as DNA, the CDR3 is TGTGCCACCAGGCTTCACAGGGATGGGGCGGCTTTCTTT.

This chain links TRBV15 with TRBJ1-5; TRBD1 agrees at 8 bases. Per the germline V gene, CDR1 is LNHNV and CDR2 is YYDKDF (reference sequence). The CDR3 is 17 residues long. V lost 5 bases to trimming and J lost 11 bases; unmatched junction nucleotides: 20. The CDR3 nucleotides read TGTGCCACCAGCGGGCTTGGACAGGGCCGGCTCCCCCAGTCCCAGCATTTT. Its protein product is CATSGLGQGRLPQSQHF.

This CDR3 is CASSLGLDGGNGYGYTF. CDR3 in DNA: TGCGCCAGCAGCTTGGGCCTCGATGGGGGGAACGGCTATGGCTACACCTTC. The rearrangement uses TRBV5-1 and TRBJ1-2; the D gene is possibly TRBD1 (5 bases). V dropped 0 bases and J dropped 4 bases, with 19 bases sitting between them. Per the germline V gene, CDR1 is SGHRS and CDR2 is YFSETQ. The CDR3 runs 17 residues. Full variable domain (outside the CDR3, taken from reference TRBV5-1 and TRBJ1-2): KAGVTQTPRYLIKTRGQQVTLSCSPISGHRSVSWYQQTPGQGLQFLFEYFSETQRNKGNFPGRFSGRQFSNSRSEMNVSTLELGDSALYLCASSLGLDGGNGYGYTFGSGTRLTVV.

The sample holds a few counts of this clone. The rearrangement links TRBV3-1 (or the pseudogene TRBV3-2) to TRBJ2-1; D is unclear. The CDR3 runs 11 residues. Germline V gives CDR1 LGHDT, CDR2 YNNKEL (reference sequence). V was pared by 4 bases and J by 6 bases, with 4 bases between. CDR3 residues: CASSPGNEQFF. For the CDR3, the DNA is TGTGCCAGCAGCCCGGGCAATGAGCAGTTCTTC.

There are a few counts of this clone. The CDR3 region is CASRIGQTNTEAFF. CDR3 DNA sequence: TGTGCCAGCAGAATAGGACAGACGAACACTGAAGCTTTCTTT. The chain carries TRBV28 and TRBJ1-1, with a tentative D call TRBD1 (6 bases). V gave up 6 bases and J gave up 1 base, with 12 bases separating them. The germline CDR1 and CDR2 sequences are MDHEN and SYDVKM. The CDR3 sequence is 14 residues long.

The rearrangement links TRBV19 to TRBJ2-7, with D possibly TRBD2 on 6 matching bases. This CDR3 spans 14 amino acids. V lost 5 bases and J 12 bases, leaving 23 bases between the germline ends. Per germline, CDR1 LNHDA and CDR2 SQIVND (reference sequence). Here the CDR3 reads CASSPTGTPEGTYF. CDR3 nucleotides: TGTGCCAGTAGTCCCACCGGGACCCCGGAGGGGACGTACTTC.

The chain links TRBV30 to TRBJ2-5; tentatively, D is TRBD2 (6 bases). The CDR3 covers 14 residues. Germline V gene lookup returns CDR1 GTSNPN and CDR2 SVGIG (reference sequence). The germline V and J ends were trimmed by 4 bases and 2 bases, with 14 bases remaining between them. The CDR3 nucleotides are TGTGCCTGGAAATTTCGGGGGTTACAAGAGACCCAGTACTTC. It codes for CAWKFRGLQETQYF.

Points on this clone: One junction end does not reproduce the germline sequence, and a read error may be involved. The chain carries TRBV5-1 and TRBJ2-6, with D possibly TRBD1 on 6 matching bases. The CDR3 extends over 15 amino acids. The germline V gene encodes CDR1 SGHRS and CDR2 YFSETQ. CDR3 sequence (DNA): TGCGCCAGCAACCTCGGGACACCTGGCGCCAACGTCCTGACTTTC. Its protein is CASNLGTPGANVLTF.

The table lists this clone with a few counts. The CDR3 DNA is TGTGCCAGCAGCTTAGGGTCCGAGGGACATGGCTACACCTTC. Translating it yields CASSLGSEGHGYTF. This chain connects TRBV7-9 to TRBJ1-2; D perhaps matches TRBD1 (5 bases). Germline-derived CDR1 and CDR2 are SEHNR and FQNEAQ (reference sequence). Trimming cost V 1 base and J 6 bases, with 12 bases left between them. The length of the CDR3 is 14 residues.

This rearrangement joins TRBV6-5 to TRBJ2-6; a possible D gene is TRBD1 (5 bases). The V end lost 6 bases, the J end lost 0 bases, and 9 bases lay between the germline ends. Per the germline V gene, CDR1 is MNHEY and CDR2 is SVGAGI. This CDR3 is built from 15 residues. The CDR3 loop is CASRTASSGANVLTF. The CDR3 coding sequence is TGTGCCAGCAGGACAGCCAGCTCTGGGGCCAACGTCCTGACTTTC.

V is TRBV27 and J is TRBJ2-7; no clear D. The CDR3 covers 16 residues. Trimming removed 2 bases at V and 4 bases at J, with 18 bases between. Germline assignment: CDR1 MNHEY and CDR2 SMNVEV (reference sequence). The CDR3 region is CASSLNTLGGSYEQYF. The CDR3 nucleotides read TGTGCCAGCAGTTTAAACACCCTCGGCGGCTCGTACGAGCAGTACTTC.

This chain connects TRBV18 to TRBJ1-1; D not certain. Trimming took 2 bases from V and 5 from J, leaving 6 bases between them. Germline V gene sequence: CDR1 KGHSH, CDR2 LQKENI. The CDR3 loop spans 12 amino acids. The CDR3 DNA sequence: TGTGCCAGCTCACCAGGGGTGACTGAAGCTTTCTTT. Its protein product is CASSPGVTEAFF.

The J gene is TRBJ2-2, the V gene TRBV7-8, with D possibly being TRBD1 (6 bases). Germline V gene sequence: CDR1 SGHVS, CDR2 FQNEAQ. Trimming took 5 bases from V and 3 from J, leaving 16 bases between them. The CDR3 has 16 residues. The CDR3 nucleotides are TGTGCCAGCAGCCCTCCTTGGGGGCGCGACACCGGGGAGCTGTTTTTT. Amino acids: CASSPPWGRDTGELFF.

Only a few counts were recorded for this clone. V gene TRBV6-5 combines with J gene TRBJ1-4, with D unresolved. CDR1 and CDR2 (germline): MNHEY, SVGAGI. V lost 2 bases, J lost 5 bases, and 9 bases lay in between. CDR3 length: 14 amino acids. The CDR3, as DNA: TGTGCCAGCAGTTACGGGCATACCAATGAAAAACTGTTTTTT. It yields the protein CASSYGHTNEKLFF.

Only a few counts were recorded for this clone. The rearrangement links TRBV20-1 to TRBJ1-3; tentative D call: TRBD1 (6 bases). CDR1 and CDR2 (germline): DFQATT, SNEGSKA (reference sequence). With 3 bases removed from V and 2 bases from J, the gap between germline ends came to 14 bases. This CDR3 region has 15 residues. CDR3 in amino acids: CSASPRGLAGNTIYF. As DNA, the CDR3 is TGCAGTGCTAGTCCCAGGGGTTTGGCTGGAAACACCATATATTTT.

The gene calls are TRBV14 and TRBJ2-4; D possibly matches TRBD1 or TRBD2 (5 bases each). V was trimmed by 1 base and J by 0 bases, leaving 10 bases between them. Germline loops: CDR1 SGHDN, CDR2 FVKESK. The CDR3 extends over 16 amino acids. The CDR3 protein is CASSQAMGRAKNIQYF. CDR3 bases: TGTGCCAGCAGCCAAGCCATGGGACGAGCCAAAAACATTCAGTACTTC.

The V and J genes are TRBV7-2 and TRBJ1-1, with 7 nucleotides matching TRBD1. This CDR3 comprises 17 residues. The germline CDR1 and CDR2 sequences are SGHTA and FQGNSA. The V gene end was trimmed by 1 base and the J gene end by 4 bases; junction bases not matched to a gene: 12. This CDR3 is CASSLVHRTGSSTEAFF. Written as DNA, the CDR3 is TGTGCCAGCAGCTTAGTCCATCGGACAGGATCAAGCACTGAAGCTTTCTTT.

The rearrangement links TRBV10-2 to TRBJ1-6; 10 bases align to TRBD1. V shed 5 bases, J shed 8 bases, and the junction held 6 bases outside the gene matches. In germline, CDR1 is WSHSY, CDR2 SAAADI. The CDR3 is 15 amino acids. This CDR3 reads CASSKRQGADSPLHF. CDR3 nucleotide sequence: TGCGCCAGCAGTAAGCGACAGGGGGCCGATTCACCCCTCCACTTT.

This chain's CDR3 is CASSLVAGDQETQYF. In DNA, the CDR3 is TGTGCCAGCAGCTTAGTCGCGGGGGACCAAGAGACCCAGTACTTC. V gene TRBV7-9 combines with J gene TRBJ2-5; 7 bases are a match to TRBD2. V dropped 1 base and J dropped 0; count of bases not matched to a gene: 2. The CDR3 is made up of 15 amino acids. The germline CDR1 and CDR2 sequences are SEHNR and FQNEAQ (reference sequence).

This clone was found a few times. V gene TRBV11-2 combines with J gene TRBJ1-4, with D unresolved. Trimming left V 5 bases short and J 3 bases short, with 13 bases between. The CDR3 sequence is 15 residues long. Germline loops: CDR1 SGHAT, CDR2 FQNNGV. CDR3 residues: CASSDTMFSNEKLFF. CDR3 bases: TGTGCCAGCAGCGACACGATGTTCTCTAATGAAAAACTGTTTTTT.

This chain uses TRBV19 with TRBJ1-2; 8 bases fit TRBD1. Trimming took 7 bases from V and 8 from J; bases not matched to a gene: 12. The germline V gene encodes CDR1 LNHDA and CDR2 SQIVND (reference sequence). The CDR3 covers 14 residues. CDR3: CASTTGRGQWGYTF. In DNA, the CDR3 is TGTGCCAGTACCACGGGCAGGGGGCAATGGGGCTACACCTTC.

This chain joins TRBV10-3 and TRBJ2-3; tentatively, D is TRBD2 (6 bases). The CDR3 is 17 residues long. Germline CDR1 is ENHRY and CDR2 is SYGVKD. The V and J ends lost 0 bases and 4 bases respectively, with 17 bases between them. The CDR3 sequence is CAISESRGGVGADTQYF. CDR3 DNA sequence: TGTGCCATCAGTGAGTCGAGAGGCGGGGTGGGAGCAGATACGCAGTATTTT.

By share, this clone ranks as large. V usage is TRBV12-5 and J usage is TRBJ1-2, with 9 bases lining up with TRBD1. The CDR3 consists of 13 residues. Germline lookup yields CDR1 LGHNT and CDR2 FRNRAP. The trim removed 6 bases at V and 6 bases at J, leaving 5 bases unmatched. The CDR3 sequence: CASGSGTGHGYTF. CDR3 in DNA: TGTGCTAGTGGCTCCGGGACAGGGCATGGCTACACCTTC. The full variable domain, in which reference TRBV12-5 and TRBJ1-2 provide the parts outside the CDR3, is DARVTQTPRHKVTEMGQEVTMRCQPILGHNTVFWYRQTMMQGLELLAYFRNRAPLDDSGMPKDRFSAEMPDATLATLKIQPSEPRDSAVYFCASGSGTGHGYTFGSGTRLTVV.

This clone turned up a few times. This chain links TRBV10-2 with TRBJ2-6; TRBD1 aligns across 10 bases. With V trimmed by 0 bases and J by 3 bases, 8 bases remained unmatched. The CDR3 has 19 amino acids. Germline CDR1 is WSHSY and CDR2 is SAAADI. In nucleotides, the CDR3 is TGCGCCAGCAGTGAGTCTCGACAGGGGGCAAGTCTTGGGGCCAACGTCCTGACTTTC. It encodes CASSESRQGASLGANVLTF.

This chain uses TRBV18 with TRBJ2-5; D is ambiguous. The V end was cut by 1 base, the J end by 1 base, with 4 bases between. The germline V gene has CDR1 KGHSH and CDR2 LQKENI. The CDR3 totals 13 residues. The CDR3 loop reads CASSPRVQETQYF. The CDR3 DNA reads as TGTGCCAGCTCACCACGGGTCCAAGAGACCCAGTACTTC.

The DNA of the CDR3 is TGTGCCGGATCGTCCGGGACTGGGCTACAAGAGACCCAGTACTTC. Translation: CAGSSGTGLQETQYF. V and J are TRBV7-9 and TRBJ2-5, with D perhaps matching TRBD2 (6 bases). The CDR3 is 15 residues long. Trimming pared 11 bases from V and 2 bases from J, leaving 21 bases between. Per germline, CDR1 SEHNR and CDR2 FQNEAQ (reference sequence).

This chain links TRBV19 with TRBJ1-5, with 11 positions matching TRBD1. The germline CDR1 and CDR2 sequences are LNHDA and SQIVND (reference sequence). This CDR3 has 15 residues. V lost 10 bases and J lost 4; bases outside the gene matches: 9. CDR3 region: CATTGTGGFNQPQHF. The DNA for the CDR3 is TGTGCCACCACCGGGACAGGGGGATTTAATCAGCCCCAGCATTTT.